Presented here are 13 T cell receptor beta chains from one specimen sequenced in a study of blood T cell repertoires in COVID-19. Sequencing was performed with immunoSEQ multiplex PCR; in TCRdb, only in-frame clones are kept and a portion is missing. The sample carries around 110,000 clones, 90% recorded once. Sequenced material: peripheral blood. Receptors originate from a human donor with active COVID-19. The donor label of this sample is uncertain.

The chain combines TRBV9 with TRBJ1-1; D is unresolved. Germline CDR1 SGDLS, CDR2 YYNGEE. This CDR3 spans 13 amino acids. Trimming removed 0 bases at V and 6 bases at J, with 9 bases between. The CDR3 is CASSVGPGAEAFF. In DNA, the CDR3 is TGTGCCAGCAGCGTAGGTCCGGGTGCTGAAGCTTTCTTT.

This clone was counted a few times. This chain joins TRBV5-4 and TRBJ1-5; D unclear. CDR1 and CDR2 (germline): SGHNT, YYREEE (reference sequence). V lost 3 bases and J 4 bases, leaving 11 bases between the germline ends. The CDR3 extends over 14 amino acids. The CDR3 DNA is TGTGCCAGCAGCTCGGGAGGCAGTAATCAGCCCCAGCATTTT. Its translation is CASSSGGSNQPQHF.

V gene TRBV11-2 combines with J gene TRBJ2-1, with 7 bases identical to TRBD2. CDR3 length equals 17 residues. With V trimmed by 5 bases and J by 4 bases, 14 bases remained unmatched. The germline V gene encodes CDR1 SGHAT and CDR2 FQNNGV. CDR3 bases: TGTGCCAGCAGCCACTATGCTTCTCGCGGGGGATACAATGAGCAGTTCTTC. As protein: CASSHYASRGGYNEQFF.

The chain combines TRBV7-8 with TRBJ1-5; 9 bases fit TRBD1. With 2 bases clipped from V and 3 bases from J, the junction kept 8 bases outside the gene matches. Germline loops: CDR1 SGHVS, CDR2 FQNEAQ. The CDR3 extends over 17 amino acids. The DNA of the CDR3 is TGTGCCAGCAGCTTACAGACCGGGACAGGGAACAATCAGCCCCAGCATTTT. This translates into CASSLQTGTGNNQPQHF.

This chain joins TRBV28 and TRBJ1-2, with a tentative D call TRBD1 (5 bases). This CDR3 contains 15 residues. V gave up 1 base and J gave up 4 bases, with 13 bases separating them. Germline CDR1 is MDHEN and CDR2 is SYDVKM. CDR3 sequence: CASSLSGIDSYGYTF. For the CDR3, the DNA is TGTGCCAGCAGTTTATCGGGCATTGACAGCTATGGCTACACCTTC.

The chain employs TRBV3-1 (or the pseudogene TRBV3-2) and TRBJ1-2; the D gene is possibly TRBD1 (5 bases). This CDR3 spans 14 amino acids. The V gene's germline CDR1 is LGHDT and CDR2 YNNKEL (reference sequence). Trimming left V 1 base short and J 3 bases short, with 9 bases between. The DNA of the CDR3 is TGTGCCAGCAGCCAAGCGATGGGGCACTATGGCTACACCTTC. Its translation: CASSQAMGHYGYTF.

The chain has TRBV18 and TRBJ1-1; a weak D match, TRBD1 (6 bases). This CDR3 is built from 13 residues. V lost 5 bases and J lost 3, with 10 bases in between. Germline V CDR1 and CDR2: KGHSH, LQKENI. The CDR3 DNA reads as TGTGCCAGCTCAGTCGCAGGGGACACTGAAGCTTTCTTT. Residues: CASSVAGDTEAFF.

The genes are TRBV28 and TRBJ2-7, with D possibly TRBD1 on 5 matching bases. The germline V gene encodes CDR1 MDHEN and CDR2 SYDVKM. This CDR3 is built from 16 residues. The germline V and J ends were trimmed by 4 bases and 4 bases, with 20 bases remaining between them. The CDR3 region is CASSSLKNRSPYEQYF. The CDR3, as DNA: TGTGCCAGCAGTTCCCTAAAAAACAGGTCACCATACGAGCAGTACTTC.

The chain joins TRBV5-6 to TRBJ2-5; the match to TRBD2 covers 8 bases. This CDR3 region has 14 residues. Germline V CDR1 and CDR2: SGHDT, YYEEEE. V trimming: 5 bases; J trimming: 1 base; junction bases outside the gene matches: 4. CDR3: CASRLAGFQETQYF. The CDR3 nucleotides are TGTGCCAGCAGATTAGCGGGATTCCAAGAGACCCAGTACTTC.

The chain links TRBV5-4 to TRBJ2-3; the D gene is possibly TRBD2 (5 bases). Germline assignment: CDR1 SGHNT and CDR2 YYREEE (reference sequence). This CDR3 region has 13 residues. V was cut by 0 bases and J by 6 bases, with 8 bases left in between. The CDR3 sequence is CASSLEGGDTQYF. As DNA, the CDR3 is TGTGCCAGCAGCTTGGAGGGCGGGGATACGCAGTATTTT.

The chain joins TRBV6-6 to TRBJ2-7, with 12 bases fitting TRBD1. Germline-derived CDR1 and CDR2 are MNHNY and SVGAGI (reference sequence). V lost 8 bases and J lost 5; bases outside the gene matches: 10. CDR3 length: 15 amino acids. The CDR3 is CASQKTGTGGDEQYF. CDR3 bases: TGTGCCAGCCAAAAGACCGGGACAGGGGGCGACGAGCAGTACTTC.

This clone was detected once. This chain joins TRBV30 and TRBJ1-2; TRBD1 might be the D (6 bases). This CDR3 comprises 12 residues. Germline CDR1 reads GTSNPN; CDR2 reads SVGIG (reference sequence). V lost 3 bases and J lost 4, with 9 bases in between. The CDR3 DNA sequence: TGTGCCTGGAGGAGGACAGTCTATGGCTACACCTTC. Residues: CAWRRTVYGYTF.

The chain couples TRBV4-3 to TRBJ1-6, with D possibly TRBD1 on 5 matching bases. The V gene's germline CDR1 is LGHNA and CDR2 YSLEER. The length of the CDR3 is 15 residues. V was pared by 1 base and J by 13 bases, with 17 bases between. The CDR3 sequence is CASSQGTTGERPLHF. Written as DNA, the CDR3 is TGCGCCAGCAGCCAAGGTACTACAGGAGAACGGCCCCTCCACTTT.